Listed here are 30 T cell receptor beta chains from one sample, sequenced in a study of T cells in Graves' hyperthyroidism and ophthalmopathy. The investigators amplified TCR beta CDR3 regions from RNA transcripts. RT-PCR in the first round (using the HTBI primer set) targeted the TCR CDR3. TCRdb fed the multiplex PCR reads into MiXCR, producing one record per CDR3 protein. The profile shows about 610,000 distinct CDR3 sequences, about 15% of them singletons. Sequenced sample: blood. These receptor sequences come from a woman between 35 and 50 years old with Graves' ophthalmopathy.

This clonotype was picked up many times. The DNA for the CDR3 is TGTGCCAGCACCCCGATACTACAGGGGGCGATCTACGAGCAGTACTTC. It specifies CASTPILQGAIYEQYF. The rearrangement links TRBV6-1 to TRBJ2-7, with 9 positions matching TRBD1. Trimming at V came to 7 bases and at J to 3 bases, leaving 13 bases not matched to a gene. Germline values: CDR1 MNHNS, CDR2 SASEGT. The CDR3 covers 16 residues.

This clonotype came up a few times. A much larger clonotype is one base distant, so this may be a read error. The chain joins TRBV11-2 to TRBJ2-7, with D perhaps TRBD1 (6 bases). Germline-derived CDR1 and CDR2 are SGHAT and FQNNGV. The CDR3 consists of 14 residues. Trimming pared 8 bases from V and 2 bases from J, leaving 16 bases between. The CDR3 region has the DNA TGTGCCAGCGGCTCCCCCCGGGACACCTACGAGCAGTACTTC. Encoded protein: CASGSPRDTYEQYF.

This clonotype has at least ten counts. The gene calls are TRBV11-2 and TRBJ2-5; 7 bases fit TRBD1. V dropped 5 bases and J dropped 1; count of bases not matched to a gene: 4. CDR1 is SGHAT and CDR2 is FQNNGV in the germline V gene. This CDR3 has 14 amino acids. CDR3 sequence: CASSRRDSQETQYF. The CDR3 region has the DNA TGTGCCAGCAGCCGAAGGGACAGCCAAGAGACCCAGTACTTC.

This clonotype was detected ten times or more. The V call is TRBV20-1, the J call TRBJ2-7; D not certain. The germline CDR1 and CDR2 sequences are DFQATT and SNEGSKA (reference sequence). Trimming left V 4 bases short and J 10 bases short, with 17 bases between. This CDR3 contains 12 residues. The CDR3: CSATASSTPQYF. The CDR3 bases are TGCAGTGCTACAGCTAGTTCCACCCCACAGTACTTC.

About this clonotype itself: This may be a read error, as it is one base from a much larger clone. This chain joins TRBV28 and TRBJ1-1; tentatively, D is TRBD1 (6 bases). The CDR3 runs 14 residues. Germline V gene sequence: CDR1 MDHEN, CDR2 SYDVKM. In nucleotides, the CDR3 is TGTGCCAGTGGGGGGCCGGGGGGCTTCACTGAAGCTTCCTTT. Translation gives CASGGPGGFTEASF.

This clonotype was recorded many times. The chain links TRBV7-2 to TRBJ2-5; no reliable D call. With 3 bases removed from V and 4 bases from J, the gap between germline ends came to 9 bases. Germline assignment: CDR1 SGHTA and CDR2 FQGNSA. There are 13 residues in the CDR3. CDR3 residues: CASSFGFRETQYF. CDR3 sequence (DNA): TGTGCCAGCAGCTTTGGTTTCCGAGAGACCCAGTACTTC.

The chain employs TRBV19 and TRBJ2-7; D unclear. Trimming took off 3 bases at V and 0 bases at J, with 15 bases between the two ends. This CDR3 contains 16 residues. The germline V gene encodes CDR1 LNHDA and CDR2 SQIVND (reference sequence). The CDR3 coding sequence is TGTGCCAGTAGTATCGGCTTCAGGCAGATCTCCTACGAGCAGTACTTC. It codes for CASSIGFRQISYEQYF. Looking up the rest from reference TRBV19 and TRBJ2-7 gives the full variable domain: DGGITQSPKYLFRKEGQNVTLSCEQNLNHDAMYWYRQDPGQGLRLIYYSQIVNDFQKGDIAEGYSVSREKKESFPLTVTSAQKNPTAFYLCASSIGFRQISYEQYFGPGTRLTVT.

This clonotype was counted a few times. A single base separates this from a much larger clone, so it may be a read error. V gene TRBV10-3 combines with J gene TRBJ2-7, with D uncertain. The CDR3 runs to 11 residues. CDR1 is ENHRY, CDR2 SYGVKD, per germline. The CDR3 region is CAISEQDERYF. The CDR3 nucleotides read TGTGCCATCAGTGAGCAGGACGAGCGGTACTTC.

J is TRBJ1-5 and V is TRBV7-2, with 7 bases aligning to TRBD1. CDR1 SGHTA and CDR2 FQGNSA come from the germline V gene. This CDR3 has 15 residues. The V segment lost 5 bases and the J segment 0 bases; nucleotides outside the gene matches: 4. CDR3 bases: TGTGCCAGCAGCCCCTGGGACAGTAGCAATCAGCCCCAGCATTTT. It specifies CASSPWDSSNQPQHF.

The rearrangement joins TRBV11-2 to TRBJ2-5, with TRBD2 matching over 13 bases. Germline CDR1 and CDR2: SGHAT and FQNNGV. The ends lost 4 bases at V and 5 bases at J; junction bases unmatched: 13. This CDR3 region has 18 residues. The CDR3 sequence: CASSSGTSGDEWVETQYF. The CDR3 DNA sequence: TGTGCCAGCAGCTCCGGGACTAGCGGGGATGAGTGGGTGGAGACCCAGTACTTC.

This clonotype was counted at least ten times. The V gene is TRBV7-8, the J gene TRBJ2-7; either TRBD1 or TRBD2 may supply D (6 bases each). V was cut by 5 bases and J by 0 bases, with 20 bases left in between. This CDR3 has 17 amino acids. Germline CDR1 reads SGHVS; CDR2 reads FQNEAQ. CDR3: CASSPVGWGATSYEQYF. The CDR3 DNA follows: TGTGCCAGCAGCCCCGTCGGGTGGGGGGCTACCTCCTACGAGCAGTACTTC. Full variable domain (remainder filled in from reference TRBV7-8 and TRBJ2-7): GAGVSQSPRYKVAKRGQDVALRCDPISGHVSLFWYQQALGQGPEFLTYFQNEAQLDKSGLPSDRFFAERPEGSVSTLKIQRTQQEDSAVYLCASSPVGWGATSYEQYFGPGTRLTVT.

Concerning this clonotype: This could be a read error, since a much larger clone is one nucleotide away. The CDR3 DNA follows: TGTGGCTTCCTCACAGTTTATAGCAATCAGCCCCAGCATTTT. Protein product: CGFLTVYSNQPQHF. The chain employs TRBV10-3 and TRBJ1-5; D gene unclear. The CDR3 spans 14 residues. Germline values: CDR1 ENHRY, CDR2 SYGVKD.

At least ten counts were recorded for this clonotype. The chain is built from TRBV30 and TRBJ1-2; perhaps TRBD1 as D (6 bases). The CDR3 has 12 amino acids. V was clipped by 5 bases and J by 5 bases, with 12 bases between them. Germline V lookup: CDR1 GTSNPN, CDR2 SVGIG (reference sequence). This CDR3 is CAWGHQGYGYTF. For the CDR3, the DNA is TGTGCCTGGGGACACCAGGGGTATGGCTACACCTTC.

This clonotype was found many times. The V gene is TRBV20-1, the J gene TRBJ2-2, with D hard to call. The germline gives CDR1 DFQATT, CDR2 SNEGSKA (reference sequence). Between the trimmed V and J ends, which lost 6 bases and 3 bases, there was a span of 8 bases. The CDR3 spans 12 residues. The CDR3 is CSADIHTGELFF. DNA for the CDR3: TGCAGTGCAGACATTCACACCGGGGAGCTGTTTTTT.

This chain joins TRBV24-1 and TRBJ2-2, with 9 bases that match TRBD2. Germline V gives CDR1 KGHDR, CDR2 SFDVKD. J lost 5 bases, V lost 4 bases, and 4 bases had no gene match. The CDR3 has 15 residues. CDR3 amino acids: CATSETSGFTGELFF. The CDR3 coding sequence is TGTGCCACCAGTGAGACTAGCGGATTTACCGGGGAGCTGTTTTTT.

This clonotype occurred a few times. The CDR3 nucleotides read TGTGCCAGCGGCGACTACAATGAGCAGTTCTTC. It specifies CASGDYNEQFF. This chain links TRBV6-1 with TRBJ2-1; no definite D call. V dropped 8 bases and J dropped 3 bases, with 5 bases sitting between them. Germline V CDR1 and CDR2: MNHNS, SASEGT. This CDR3 spans 11 amino acids.

This clonotype was seen repeatedly, ten times or more. This chain uses TRBV12-3 or TRBV12-4 with TRBJ1-1, with TRBD1 identical over 11 bases. With 4 bases clipped from V and 10 bases from J, the junction kept 14 bases outside the gene matches. CDR3 length: 16 residues. For the CDR3, the DNA is TGTGCCAGCAGTTCAAGGACAGGGGGCGCAGACCCAAGAGCTTTCTTT. This sequence encodes CASSSRTGGADPRAFF.

This clonotype occurred many times. A read error may account for a junction end that differs from germline. This chain links TRBV28 with TRBJ1-1; D gene ambiguous. CDR3 length: 12 residues. The germline gives CDR1 MDHEN, CDR2 SYDVKM. CDR3 region: CASSLSTNPGQF. CDR3 nucleotides: TGTGCCAGCAGTTTATCGACGAACCCTGGGCAATTT.

This clonotype has at least ten counts. The chain combines TRBV7-8 with TRBJ1-1; D is uncertain. The CDR3 totals 14 residues. Germline CDR1 is SGHVS and CDR2 is FQNEAQ. The V gene lost 3 bases and the J gene lost 5 bases, with 13 bases spanning the gap. The CDR3 bases are TGTGCCAGCAGCTTGAGGCGGGCTCGGACTGAAGCTTTCTTT. This translates into CASSLRRARTEAFF.

This clonotype has ten or more counts. The CDR3 loop reads CASSATGPNTEAFF. The CDR3 DNA is TGTGCCAGCAGCGCGACAGGGCCGAACACTGAAGCTTTCTTT. The chain joins TRBV13 to TRBJ1-1; 7 bases line up with TRBD1. CDR3 length: 14 residues. Trimming cost V 5 bases and J 1 base; bases outside gene matches: 4. Germline V lookup: CDR1 PRHDT, CDR2 FYEKMQ (reference sequence).

This clonotype was picked up many times. This chain connects TRBV6-4 to TRBJ2-7; a possible D gene is TRBD1 (6 bases). The CDR3 consists of 14 residues. Germline V gene data show CDR1 as MRHNA and CDR2 as SNTAGT. Trimming left V 7 bases short and J 2 bases short, with 15 bases between. In DNA form, the CDR3 reads TGTGCCAGCACAGAAGGGGGAGTCCCCTACGAGCAGTACTTC. This codes for CASTEGGVPYEQYF.

The chain has TRBV7-2 and TRBJ1-1; D gene uncertain. The CDR3 extends over 15 amino acids. Germline V CDR1 and CDR2: SGHTA, FQGNSA. Trimming removed 4 bases from V and 0 bases from J, with 12 bases in between. CDR3 DNA: TGTGCCAGCAGCTCCCGGGGTTCGGTGAACACTGAAGCTTTCTTT. Protein sequence: CASSSRGSVNTEAFF.

At least ten counts were recorded for this clonotype. The genes are TRBV6-1 and TRBJ1-5, with a possible D match to TRBD1 (5 bases). The CDR3 has 16 residues. Germline CDR1 is MNHNS and CDR2 is SASEGT. The germline V and J ends were trimmed by 5 bases and 1 base, with 15 bases remaining between them. This CDR3 reads CASSPRDYLSNQPQHF. CDR3 DNA sequence: TGTGCCAGCAGTCCCCGGGACTACCTCAGCAATCAGCCCCAGCATTTT.

About this clonotype itself: This may come from a read error, since a much larger clone is one base off. The V and J genes are TRBV28 and TRBJ1-3; 7 nucleotides line up with TRBD1. Germline CDR1 and CDR2: MDHEN and SYDVKM. The CDR3 is 14 residues long. This chain's CDR3 is CASSFEGAGNTLYF. The CDR3 DNA follows: TGTGCCAGCAGTTTCGAGGGGGCTGGAAACACCTTATATTTT.

This clonotype was detected many times. The chain couples TRBV24-1 to TRBJ2-7, with D possibly TRBD2 on 6 matching bases. CDR1 is KGHDR, CDR2 SFDVKD, per germline. The CDR3 sequence is 12 residues long. Trimming took 9 bases from V and 5 from J, leaving 13 bases between them. CDR3 protein: CATSLGGNEQYF. The CDR3 DNA reads as TGTGCCACCTCACTGGGGGGAAACGAGCAGTACTTC.

This clonotype was observed at least ten times. The genes are TRBV29-1 and TRBJ2-5; 8 positions agree with TRBD2. The germline CDR1 and CDR2 sequences are SQVTM and ANQGSEA. The CDR3 is made up of 12 amino acids. The junction had 3 bases not matched to a gene; V was cut back by 5 bases and J by 4 bases. This chain's CDR3 is CSVRAGGETQYF. The CDR3 DNA sequence: TGCAGCGTTAGGGCGGGGGGAGAGACCCAGTACTTC.

This clonotype was picked up one time. This chain links TRBV2 with TRBJ2-7, with a tentative D call TRBD1 (5 bases). Trimming removed 0 bases from V and 0 bases from J, with 18 bases in between. CDR3 length: 18 amino acids. The V gene's germline CDR1 is SNHLY and CDR2 FYNNEI. CDR3 loop: CASSEARLGPITSYEQYF. In DNA, the CDR3 is TGTGCCAGCAGTGAAGCGCGGTTGGGGCCGATCACCTCCTACGAGCAGTACTTC.

This clonotype was seen more than once but under ten times. This chain connects TRBV11-2 to TRBJ2-7; 7 bases align to TRBD2. This CDR3 is 16 amino acids long. V shed 3 bases and J 5 bases; nucleotides not matched to a gene: 13. Germline V gene data show CDR1 as SGHAT and CDR2 as FQNNGV. The CDR3 DNA reads as TGTGCCAGCAGCTTTTTCGGAGCGGGAACAACCGACGAGCAGTACTTC. This translates into CASSFFGAGTTDEQYF.

The table lists this clonotype with many counts. The J gene is TRBJ2-3, the V gene TRBV27; no firm D call. Per germline, CDR1 MNHEY and CDR2 SMNVEV (reference sequence). This CDR3 has 13 residues. The V gene lost 0 bases and the J gene lost 3 bases, with 4 bases spanning the gap. The CDR3 spells CASSLSATDTQYF. The CDR3 bases are TGTGCCAGCAGTTTATCGGCTACAGATACGCAGTATTTT.

To note about this clonotype: A read error may be the cause here, since a much bigger clone is one base away. The rearrangement links TRBV6-5 to TRBJ1-1, with TRBD1 identical over 7 bases. Germline lookup yields CDR1 MNHEY and CDR2 SVGAGI. This CDR3 spans 15 amino acids. CDR3 sequence: CASSHSFEGADEAFF. As DNA, the CDR3 is TGTGCCAGCAGTCACTCCTTCGAGGGGGCGGATGAAGCTTTCTTT.